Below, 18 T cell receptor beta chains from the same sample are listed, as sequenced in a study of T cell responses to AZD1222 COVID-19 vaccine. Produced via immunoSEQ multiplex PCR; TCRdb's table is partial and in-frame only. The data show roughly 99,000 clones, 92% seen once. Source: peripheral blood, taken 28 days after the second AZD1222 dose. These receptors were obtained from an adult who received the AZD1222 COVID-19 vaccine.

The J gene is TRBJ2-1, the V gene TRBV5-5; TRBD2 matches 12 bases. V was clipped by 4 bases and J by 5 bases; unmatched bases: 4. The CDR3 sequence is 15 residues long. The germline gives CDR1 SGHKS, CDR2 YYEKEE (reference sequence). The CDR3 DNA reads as TGTGCCAGCAGCCCTAGCGGGGGGGCTAACAATGAGCAGTTCTTC. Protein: CASSPSGGANNEQFF. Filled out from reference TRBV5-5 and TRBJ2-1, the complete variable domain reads DAGVTQSPTHLIKTRGQQVTLRCSPISGHKSVSWYQQVLGQGPQFIFQYYEKEERGRGNFPDRFSARQFPNYSSELNVNALLLGDSALYLCASSPSGGANNEQFFGPGTRLTVL.

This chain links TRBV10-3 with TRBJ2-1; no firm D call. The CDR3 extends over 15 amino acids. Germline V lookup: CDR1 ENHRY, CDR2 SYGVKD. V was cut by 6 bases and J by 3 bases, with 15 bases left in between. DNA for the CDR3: TGTGCCATCAGCCGAGACCATTTAAGCTACAATGAGCAGTTCTTC. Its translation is CAISRDHLSYNEQFF.

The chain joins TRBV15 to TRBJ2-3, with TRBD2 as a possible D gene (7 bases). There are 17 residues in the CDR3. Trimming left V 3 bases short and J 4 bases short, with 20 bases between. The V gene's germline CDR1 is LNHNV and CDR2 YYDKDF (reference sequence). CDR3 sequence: CATSRRLQGGAADTQYF. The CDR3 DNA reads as TGTGCCACCAGCAGGAGATTACAGGGAGGGGCCGCAGATACGCAGTATTTT.

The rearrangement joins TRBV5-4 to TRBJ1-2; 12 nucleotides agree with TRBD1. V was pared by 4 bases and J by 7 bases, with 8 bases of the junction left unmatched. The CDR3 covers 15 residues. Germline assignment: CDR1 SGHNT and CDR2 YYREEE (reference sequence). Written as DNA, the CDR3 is TGTGCCAGCAGCCACCGGGACAGGGGGCTCTCTGGCTACACCTTC. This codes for CASSHRDRGLSGYTF.

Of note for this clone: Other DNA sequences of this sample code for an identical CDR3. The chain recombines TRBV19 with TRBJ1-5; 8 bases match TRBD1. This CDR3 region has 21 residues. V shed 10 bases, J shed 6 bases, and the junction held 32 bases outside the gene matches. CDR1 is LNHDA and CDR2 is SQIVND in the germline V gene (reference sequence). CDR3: CAIFIYLRRQGMSRTGQPQHF. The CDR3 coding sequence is TGTGCCATTTTTATATATTTACGACGACAGGGGATGTCGAGGACGGGTCAGCCCCAGCATTTT.

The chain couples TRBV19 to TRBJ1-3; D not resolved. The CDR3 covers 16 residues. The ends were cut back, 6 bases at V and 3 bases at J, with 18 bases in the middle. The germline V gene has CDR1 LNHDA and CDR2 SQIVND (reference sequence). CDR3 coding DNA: TGTGCCAGTAGCCGTAGGACGGAAAACATTGGAAACACCATATATTTT. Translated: CASSRRTENIGNTIYF.

This CDR3 is CASSYRPDRNYGYTF. CDR3 nucleotide sequence: TGTGCCAGCAGTTATCGCCCGGACAGAAACTATGGCTACACCTTC. J is TRBJ1-2 and V is TRBV6-5; D may be TRBD1 (6 bases). V gave up 3 bases and J gave up 2 bases, with 13 bases separating them. This CDR3 is 15 amino acids long. Per the germline V gene, CDR1 is MNHEY and CDR2 is SVGAGI.

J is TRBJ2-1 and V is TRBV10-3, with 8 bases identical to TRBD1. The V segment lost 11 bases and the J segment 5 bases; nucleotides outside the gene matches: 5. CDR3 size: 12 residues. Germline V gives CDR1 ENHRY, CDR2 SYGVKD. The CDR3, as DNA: TGTGCCGCCGCACAGGGGGACAATGAGCAGTTCTTC. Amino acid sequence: CAAAQGDNEQFF.

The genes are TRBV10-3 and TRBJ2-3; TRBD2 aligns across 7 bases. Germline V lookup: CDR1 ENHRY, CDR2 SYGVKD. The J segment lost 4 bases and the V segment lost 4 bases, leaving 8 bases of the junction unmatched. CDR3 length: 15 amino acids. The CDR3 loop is CAISAGRGTPDTQYF. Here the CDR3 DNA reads TGTGCCATCAGTGCCGGGCGGGGGACGCCAGATACGCAGTATTTT.

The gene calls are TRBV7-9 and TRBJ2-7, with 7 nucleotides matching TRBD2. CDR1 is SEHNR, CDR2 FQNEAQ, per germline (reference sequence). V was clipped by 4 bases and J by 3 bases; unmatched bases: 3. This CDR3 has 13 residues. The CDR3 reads CASSSTSFYEQYF. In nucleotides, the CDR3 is TGTGCCAGCAGCTCGACTAGCTTCTACGAGCAGTACTTC.

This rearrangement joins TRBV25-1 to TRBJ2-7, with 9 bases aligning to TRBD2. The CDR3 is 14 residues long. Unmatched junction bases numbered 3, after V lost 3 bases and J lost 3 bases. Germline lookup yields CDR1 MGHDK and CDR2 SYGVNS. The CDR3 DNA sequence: TGTGCCAGCAGTGATGGGACTAGCATCTACGAGCAGTACTTC. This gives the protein CASSDGTSIYEQYF.

The CDR3 DNA reads as TGTGCCACACACCGGGGGGGCTCTCAGCCCCAGCATTTT. Its translation: CATHRGGSQPQHF. The chain employs TRBV27 and TRBJ1-5, with a possible D match to TRBD1 (6 bases). In germline, CDR1 is MNHEY, CDR2 SMNVEV (reference sequence). The V and J ends lost 10 bases and 6 bases respectively, with 16 bases between them. The CDR3 spans 13 residues.

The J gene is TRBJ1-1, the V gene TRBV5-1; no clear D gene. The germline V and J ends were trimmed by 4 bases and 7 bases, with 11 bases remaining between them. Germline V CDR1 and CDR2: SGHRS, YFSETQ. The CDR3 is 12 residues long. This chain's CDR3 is CASSEGGIEAFF. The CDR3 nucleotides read TGCGCCAGCAGCGAAGGAGGAATTGAAGCTTTCTTT.

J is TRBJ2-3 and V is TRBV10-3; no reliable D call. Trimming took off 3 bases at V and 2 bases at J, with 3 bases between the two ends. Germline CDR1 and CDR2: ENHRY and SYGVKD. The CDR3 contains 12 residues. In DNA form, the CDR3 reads TGTGCCATCAGTGATACCACAGATACGCAGTATTTT. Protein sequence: CAISDTTDTQYF.

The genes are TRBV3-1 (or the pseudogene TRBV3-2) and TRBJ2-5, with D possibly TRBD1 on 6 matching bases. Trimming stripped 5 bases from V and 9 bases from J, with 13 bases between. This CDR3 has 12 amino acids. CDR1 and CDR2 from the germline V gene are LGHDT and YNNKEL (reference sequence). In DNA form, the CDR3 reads TGTGCCAGCAGCAAAGGGGCAGGGGCCCAGTACTTC. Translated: CASSKGAGAQYF.

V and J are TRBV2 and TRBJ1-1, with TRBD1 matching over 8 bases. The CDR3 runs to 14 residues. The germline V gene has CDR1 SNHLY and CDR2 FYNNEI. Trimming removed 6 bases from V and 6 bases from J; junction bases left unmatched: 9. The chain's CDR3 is CASSWTGSIAEAFF. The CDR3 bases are TGTGCCAGCAGCTGGACAGGGTCAATCGCTGAAGCTTTCTTT. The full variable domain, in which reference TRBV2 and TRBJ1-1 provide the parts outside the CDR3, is EPEVTQTPSHQVTQMGQEVILRCVPISNHLYFYWYRQILGQKVEFLVSFYNNEISEKSEIFDDQFSVERPDGSNFTLKIRSTKLEDSAMYFCASSWTGSIAEAFFGQGTRLTVV.

CDR3 bases: TGTGCCAGCAGCTTGGACTGGTACGAGCAGTACTTC. Translation gives CASSLDWYEQYF. This chain uses TRBV5-4 with TRBJ2-7; D remains ambiguous. The CDR3 extends over 12 amino acids. CDR1 is SGHNT, CDR2 YYREEE, per germline (reference sequence). With 0 bases removed from V and 4 bases from J, the gap between germline ends came to 5 bases.

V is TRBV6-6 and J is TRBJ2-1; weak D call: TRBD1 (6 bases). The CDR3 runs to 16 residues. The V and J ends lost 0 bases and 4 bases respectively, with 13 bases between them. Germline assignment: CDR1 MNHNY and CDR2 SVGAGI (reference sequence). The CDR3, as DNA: TGTGCCAGCAGTTACTCCCCCAGGGGAAATTACAATGAGCAGTTCTTC. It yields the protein CASSYSPRGNYNEQFF.